The next 5 T cell receptor beta chains were all read from a single sample in a study of blood T cell repertoires in COVID-19. The repertoire was sequenced with immunoSEQ multiplex PCR; TCRdb's copy has only in-frame clones and lacks some. The data show about 73,000 clones, around 77% seen once. Sequences were obtained from peripheral blood. The receptors stem from a man between 65 and 85 years old with COVID-19, enrolled during active disease.

The rearrangement links TRBV7-9 to TRBJ2-1, with D unresolved. The CDR3 consists of 14 residues. The V gene lost 2 bases and the J gene lost 5 bases, with 10 bases spanning the gap. Germline V gives CDR1 SEHNR, CDR2 FQNEAQ (reference sequence). The CDR3 spells CASSLSGVNNEQFF. The CDR3 DNA reads TGTGCCAGCAGCTTATCCGGAGTCAACAATGAGCAGTTCTTC. The full variable domain, with the rest looked up from reference TRBV7-9 and TRBJ2-1, is DTGVSQNPRHKITKRGQNVTFRCDPISEHNRLYWYRQTLGQGPEFLTYFQNEAQLEKSRLLSDRFSAERPKGSFSTLEIQRTEQGDSAMYLCASSLSGVNNEQFFGPGTRLTVL.

The chain carries TRBV7-2 and TRBJ2-1; D possibly corresponds to TRBD2 (6 bases). Between the trimmed V and J ends, which lost 3 bases and 0 bases, there was a span of 9 bases. The V gene's germline CDR1 is SGHTA and CDR2 FQGNSA. CDR3 size: 15 residues. The CDR3: CASSFRGSSYNEQFF. The CDR3 nucleotides read TGTGCCAGCAGCTTCCGGGGGAGCTCCTACAATGAGCAGTTCTTC. The complete variable domain, with remaining parts taken from reference TRBV7-2 and TRBJ2-1, reads GAGVSQSPSNKVTEKGKDVELRCDPISGHTALYWYRQSLGQGLEFLIYFQGNSAPDKSGLPSDRFSAERTGGSVSTLTIQRTQQEDSAVYLCASSFRGSSYNEQFFGPGTRLTVL.

The chain carries TRBV5-4 and TRBJ1-6; 7 bases align to TRBD1. Germline CDR1 and CDR2: SGHNT and YYREEE (reference sequence). Germline trimming cut 5 bases from V and 6 bases from J; bases unmatched to any gene: 8. This CDR3 has 15 amino acids. This chain's CDR3 is CASSSADRFNSPLHF. In DNA, the CDR3 is TGTGCCAGCAGTTCTGCGGACAGGTTTAATTCACCCCTCCACTTT.

This chain uses TRBV20-1 with TRBJ2-7; D remains unclear. Germline CDR1 reads DFQATT; CDR2 reads SNEGSKA (reference sequence). This CDR3 is built from 14 residues. V was shortened by 3 bases and J by 0 bases, with 12 bases between the two germline ends. The CDR3 DNA sequence: TGCAGTGCTAGTCCAGGCACCGACTCCTACGAGCAGTACTTC. It encodes CSASPGTDSYEQYF.

The V and J genes are TRBV28 and TRBJ2-7, with 7 bases fitting TRBD1. The CDR3 contains 15 residues. Germline loops: CDR1 MDHEN, CDR2 SYDVKM. The V and J ends lost 10 bases and 0 bases, in that order; junction bases with no gene match: 12. The CDR3 loop reads CATAPPGQHSYEQYF. DNA of the CDR3: TGTGCCACGGCCCCCCCGGGACAGCACTCCTACGAGCAGTACTTC.